The 12 T cell receptor beta chains below were found in one sample sequenced in a study of Graves' ophthalmopathy and Graves' hyperthyroidism. The TCR beta CDR3 regions underwent amplification from RNA transcripts. First-round RT-PCR with HTBI primers preceded a second-round multiplex PCR. TCRdb reprocessed the multiplex PCR reads via MiXCR and lists one record per CDR3 protein. The data hold approximately 500,000 distinct CDR3 sequences, with under 15% observed a single time. Sequences were obtained from blood. Receptors were obtained from a woman in her 30s with Graves' ophthalmopathy.

This clonotype has ten or more counts. The gene calls are TRBV29-1 and TRBJ1-2; D is undetermined. Trimming pared 8 bases from V and 8 bases from J, leaving 9 bases between. The CDR3 loop spans 9 amino acids. Germline-derived CDR1 and CDR2 are SQVTM and ANQGSEA. The CDR3 loop reads CSPTPGYTF. The CDR3 DNA follows: TGCAGCCCGACCCCCGGCTACACCTTC.

The table lists this clonotype with many counts. The V and J genes are TRBV7-8 and TRBJ2-5; the D is unclear. Germline lookup yields CDR1 SGHVS and CDR2 FQNEAQ. The CDR3 contains 14 residues. Trimming pared 3 bases from V and 1 base from J, leaving 9 bases between. The CDR3 loop is CASSFLQSQETQYF. DNA for the CDR3: TGTGCCAGCAGCTTTCTGCAGTCCCAAGAGACCCAGTACTTC.

This clonotype was recorded at least ten times. This chain connects TRBV12-3 or TRBV12-4 to TRBJ1-3; possibly TRBD1 for D (6 bases). The CDR3 covers 15 residues. The V end was cut by 3 bases, the J end by 4 bases, with 13 bases between. The CDR3 reads CASSLTGGSGNTIYF. CDR3 bases: TGTGCCAGCAGTTTGACTGGGGGCTCGGGAAACACCATATATTTT.

In its sample, this clonotype was seen many times. CDR3 region: CASSLAVLRGSTLNTEAFF. The CDR3 region has the DNA TGCGCCAGCAGCCTAGCCGTACTCAGGGGCTCTACCTTGAACACTGAAGCTTTCTTT. The chain joins TRBV4-1 to TRBJ1-1; D is possibly TRBD1 (6 bases). Germline lookup yields CDR1 MGHRA and CDR2 YSYEKL. Between the trimmed V and J ends, which lost 4 bases and 0 bases, there was a span of 24 bases. The CDR3 runs 19 residues.

This clonotype occurred a few times. This chain links TRBV5-1 with TRBJ2-5; 7 bases are shared with TRBD1. Germline V CDR1 and CDR2: SGHRS, YFSETQ. The ends lost 0 bases at V and 3 bases at J; junction bases unmatched: 2. The CDR3 is 14 residues long. In DNA form, the CDR3 reads TGCGCCAGCAGCTTGGGACAGGGAGAAGAGACCCAGTACTTC. This encodes CASSLGQGEETQYF.

This clonotype was counted many times. DNA of the CDR3: TGTGCCAGTAGTTTTACCTCGGCATATAGCAATCAGCCCCAGCATTTT. It translates to CASSFTSAYSNQPQHF. V is TRBV19 and J is TRBJ1-5; D is unclear. With 5 bases removed from V and 0 bases from J, the gap between germline ends came to 14 bases. From germline, CDR1 is LNHDA and CDR2 SQIVND (reference sequence). This CDR3 has 16 residues.

This clonotype was seen many times. The CDR3 reads CASSSPGQGVNSPLHF. The DNA for the CDR3 is TGTGCCAGCAGTTCACCTGGACAGGGGGTTAATTCACCCCTCCACTTT. The V and J genes are TRBV28 and TRBJ1-6, with 10 nucleotides matching TRBD1. Germline V gene data show CDR1 as MDHEN and CDR2 as SYDVKM. The trim removed 4 bases at V and 6 bases at J, leaving 6 bases unmatched. The CDR3 length is 16 residues.

This clonotype was observed many times. The chain is built from TRBV6-5 and TRBJ1-2, with D perhaps matching TRBD1 (5 bases). Germline V lookup: CDR1 MNHEY, CDR2 SVGAGI. Trimming left V 7 bases short and J 3 bases short, with 15 bases between. The length of the CDR3 is 14 residues. The CDR3 reads CASTFRGVDYGYTF. Here the CDR3 DNA reads TGTGCCAGCACGTTTCGGGGGGTAGACTATGGCTACACCTTC.

This clonotype was counted ten times or more. This chain links TRBV11-2 with TRBJ2-2, with 11 positions matching TRBD2. CDR1 SGHAT and CDR2 FQNNGV come from the germline V gene. With 5 bases clipped from V and 16 bases from J, the junction kept 6 bases outside the gene matches. The CDR3 contains 12 residues. For the CDR3, the DNA is TGTGCCAGCAGCCAATGGACTAGCGGGCCGTTTTTT. This gives the protein CASSQWTSGPFF.

This clonotype showed up many times. This chain joins TRBV9 and TRBJ1-6; D remains unclear. Germline V gives CDR1 SGDLS, CDR2 YYNGEE. Trimming removed 0 bases at V and 7 bases at J, with 11 bases between. The CDR3 loop spans 15 amino acids. The CDR3 coding sequence is TGTGCCAGCAGCGTAGCAGACGGTGGGAATTCACCCCTCCACTTT. It is translated as CASSVADGGNSPLHF.

This clonotype was detected many times. J is TRBJ2-5 and V is TRBV28; D is perhaps TRBD1 (7 bases). Trimming removed 2 bases at V and 5 bases at J, with 15 bases between. The CDR3 contains 15 residues. Germline V gene lookup returns CDR1 MDHEN and CDR2 SYDVKM. The CDR3 region has the DNA TGTGCCAGCAGTTTAGGGGCCAGGGGGAGGGAGACCCAGTACTTC. Encoded protein: CASSLGARGRETQYF. The entire variable domain, with the rest obtained from reference TRBV28 and TRBJ2-5, is as follows: DVKVTQSSRYLVKRTGEKVFLECVQDMDHENMFWYRQDPGLGLRLIYFSYDVKMKEKGDIPEGYSVSREKKERFSLILESASTNQTSMYLCASSLGARGRETQYFGPGTRLLVL.

This clonotype was picked up many times. J is TRBJ2-2 and V is TRBV2; possibly TRBD1 for D (6 bases). In germline, CDR1 is SNHLY, CDR2 FYNNEI. The V and J ends lost 7 bases and 4 bases respectively, with 10 bases between them. The CDR3 is 13 residues long. The CDR3 reads CASTGAVTGELFF. The DNA for the CDR3 is TGTGCCAGCACAGGGGCGGTCACCGGGGAGCTGTTTTTT.